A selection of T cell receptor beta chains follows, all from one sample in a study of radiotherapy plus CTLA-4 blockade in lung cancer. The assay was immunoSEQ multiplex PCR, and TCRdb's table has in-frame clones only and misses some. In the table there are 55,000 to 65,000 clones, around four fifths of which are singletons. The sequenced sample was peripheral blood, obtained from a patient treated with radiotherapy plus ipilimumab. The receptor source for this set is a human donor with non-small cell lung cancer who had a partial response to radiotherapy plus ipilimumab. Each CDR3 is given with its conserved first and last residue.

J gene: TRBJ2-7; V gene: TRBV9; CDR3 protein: CASSTPEADFYEQYF
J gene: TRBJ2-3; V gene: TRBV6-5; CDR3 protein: CASSYSRDRGSDTQYF
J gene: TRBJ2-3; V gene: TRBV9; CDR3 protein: CASSVESGPGRTDTQYF
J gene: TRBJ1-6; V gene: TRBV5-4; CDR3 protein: CASSPGTANSPLHF
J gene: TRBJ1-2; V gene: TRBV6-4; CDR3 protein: CASSASGTGNYGYTF
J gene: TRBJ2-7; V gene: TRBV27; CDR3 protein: CASSLSGEREQYF
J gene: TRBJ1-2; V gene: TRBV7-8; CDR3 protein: CASSLGTGGGYTF
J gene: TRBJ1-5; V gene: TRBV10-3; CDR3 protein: CAISQDAGGPQPQHF
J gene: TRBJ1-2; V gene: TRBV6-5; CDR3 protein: CASSPSEGGRGGYTF
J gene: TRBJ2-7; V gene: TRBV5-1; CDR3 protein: CASSPVGYEQYF
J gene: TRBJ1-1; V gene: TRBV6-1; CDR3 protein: CASSGGTGSPLRAFF
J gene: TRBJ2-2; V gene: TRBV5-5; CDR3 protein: CASSRQTANTGELFF
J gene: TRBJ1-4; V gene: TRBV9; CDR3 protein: CASSVGQGAQGEKLFF
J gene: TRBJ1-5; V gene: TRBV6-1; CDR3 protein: CASSESGIGGQPQHF
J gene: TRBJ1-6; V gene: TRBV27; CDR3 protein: CASKDGMSSYNSPLHF
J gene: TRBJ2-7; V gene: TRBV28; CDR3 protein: CASSMAGTLKPYEQYF
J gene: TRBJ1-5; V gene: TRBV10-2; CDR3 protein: CASSDRGSNQPQHF
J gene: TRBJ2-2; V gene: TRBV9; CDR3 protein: CASSVREGNTGELFF
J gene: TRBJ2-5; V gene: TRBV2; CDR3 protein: CASSEAWGVETQYF
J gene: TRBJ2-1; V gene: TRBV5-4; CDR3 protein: CASSLGQGPYNEQFF
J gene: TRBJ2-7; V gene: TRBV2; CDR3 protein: CASRATSGGDHEQYF
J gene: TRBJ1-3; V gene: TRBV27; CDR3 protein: CASTFRDRISGNTIYF
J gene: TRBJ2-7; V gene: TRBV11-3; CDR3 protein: CASSPPGTYEQYF
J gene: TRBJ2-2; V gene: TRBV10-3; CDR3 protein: CAIRRQGTETGELFF
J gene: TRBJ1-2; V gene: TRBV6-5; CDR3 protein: CASSYSIGGGYTF
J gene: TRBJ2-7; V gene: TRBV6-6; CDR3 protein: CASSYSGASYEQYF
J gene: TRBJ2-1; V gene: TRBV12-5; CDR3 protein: CASLRDRVDNEQFF
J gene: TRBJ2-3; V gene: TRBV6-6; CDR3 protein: CASSHGGTDTQYF
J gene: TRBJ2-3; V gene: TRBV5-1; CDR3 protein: CASSLPGGGTDTQYF
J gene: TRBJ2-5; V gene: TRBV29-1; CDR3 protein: CSVGPLTTGQETQYF
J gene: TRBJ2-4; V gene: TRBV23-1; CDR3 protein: CASSQRDTGKNIQYF
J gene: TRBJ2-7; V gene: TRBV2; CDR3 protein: CAITPGNSYEQYF
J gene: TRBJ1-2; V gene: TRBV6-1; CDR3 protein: CASTTGQTNYGYTF
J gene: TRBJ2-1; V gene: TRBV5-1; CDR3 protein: CASSLVGGGAHEQFF
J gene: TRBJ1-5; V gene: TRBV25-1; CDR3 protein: CASSETGYNQPQHF
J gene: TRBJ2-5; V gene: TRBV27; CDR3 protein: CASSSNWGSQTQYF
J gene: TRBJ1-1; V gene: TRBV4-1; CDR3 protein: CASSQGDRGTEAFF
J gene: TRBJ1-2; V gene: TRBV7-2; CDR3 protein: CASSLGGQAHYGYTF
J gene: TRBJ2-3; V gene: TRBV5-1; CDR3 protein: CASSLVGSGGVGTQYF
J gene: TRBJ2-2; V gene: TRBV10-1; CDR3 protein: CASSERRGRAGELFF
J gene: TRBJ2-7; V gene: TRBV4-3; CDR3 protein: CASSQRQGAGEQYF
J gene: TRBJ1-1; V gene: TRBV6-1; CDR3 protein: CASTRETTEAFF